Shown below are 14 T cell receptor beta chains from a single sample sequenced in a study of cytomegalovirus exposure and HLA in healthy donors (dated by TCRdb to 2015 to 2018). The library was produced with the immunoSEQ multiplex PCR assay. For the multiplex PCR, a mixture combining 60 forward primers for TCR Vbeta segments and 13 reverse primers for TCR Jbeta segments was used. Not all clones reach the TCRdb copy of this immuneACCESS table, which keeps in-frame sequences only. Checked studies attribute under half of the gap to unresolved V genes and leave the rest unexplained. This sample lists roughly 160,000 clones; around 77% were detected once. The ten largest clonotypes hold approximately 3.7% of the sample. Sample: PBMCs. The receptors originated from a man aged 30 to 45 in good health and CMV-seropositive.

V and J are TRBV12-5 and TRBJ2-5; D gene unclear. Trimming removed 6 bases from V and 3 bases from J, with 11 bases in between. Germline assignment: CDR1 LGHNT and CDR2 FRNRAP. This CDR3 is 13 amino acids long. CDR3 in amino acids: CASGWRLEETQYF. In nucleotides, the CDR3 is TGTGCTAGTGGATGGAGACTCGAAGAGACCCAGTACTTC. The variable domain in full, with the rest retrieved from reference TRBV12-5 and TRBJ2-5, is DARVTQTPRHKVTEMGQEVTMRCQPILGHNTVFWYRQTMMQGLELLAYFRNRAPLDDSGMPKDRFSAEMPDATLATLKIQPSEPRDSAVYFCASGWRLEETQYFGPGTRLLVL.

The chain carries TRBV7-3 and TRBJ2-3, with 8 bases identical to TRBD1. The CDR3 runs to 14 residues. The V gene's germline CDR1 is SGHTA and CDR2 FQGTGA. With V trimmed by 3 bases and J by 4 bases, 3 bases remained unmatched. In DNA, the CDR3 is TGTGCCAGCAGCTTCGGACAGGGCTCAGATACGCAGTATTTT. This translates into CASSFGQGSDTQYF.

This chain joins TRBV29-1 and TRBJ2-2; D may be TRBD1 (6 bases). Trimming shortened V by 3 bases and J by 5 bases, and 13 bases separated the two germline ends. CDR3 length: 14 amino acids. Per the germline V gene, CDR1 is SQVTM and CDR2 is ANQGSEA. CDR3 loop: CSVDTGLGTGELFF. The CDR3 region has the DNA TGCAGCGTTGACACAGGGTTAGGGACCGGGGAGCTGTTTTTT.

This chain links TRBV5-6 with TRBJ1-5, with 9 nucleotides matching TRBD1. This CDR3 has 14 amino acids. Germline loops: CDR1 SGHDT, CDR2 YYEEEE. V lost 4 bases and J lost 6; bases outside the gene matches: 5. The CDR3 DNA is TGTGCCAGCAGCGAGGGACAGGGAATTCAGCCCCAGCATTTT. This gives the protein CASSEGQGIQPQHF.

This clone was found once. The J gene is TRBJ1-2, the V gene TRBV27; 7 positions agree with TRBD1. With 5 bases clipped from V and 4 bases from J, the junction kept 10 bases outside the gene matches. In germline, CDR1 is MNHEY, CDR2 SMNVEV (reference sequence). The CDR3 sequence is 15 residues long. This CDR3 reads CASSDLGGSGYGYTF. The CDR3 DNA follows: TGTGCCAGCAGTGACCTAGGGGGCTCGGGCTATGGCTACACCTTC.

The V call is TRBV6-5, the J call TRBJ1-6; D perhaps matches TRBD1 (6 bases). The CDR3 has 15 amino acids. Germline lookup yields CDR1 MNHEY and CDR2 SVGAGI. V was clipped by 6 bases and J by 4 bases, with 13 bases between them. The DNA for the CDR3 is TGTGCCAGCAGCCCCGGGACATCTTATAATTCACCCCTCCACTTT. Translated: CASSPGTSYNSPLHF.

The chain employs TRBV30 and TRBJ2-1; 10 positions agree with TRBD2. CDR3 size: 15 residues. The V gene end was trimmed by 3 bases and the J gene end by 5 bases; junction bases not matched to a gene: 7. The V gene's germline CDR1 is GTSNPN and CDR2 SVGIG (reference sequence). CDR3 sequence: CAWSLGTSEHNEQFF. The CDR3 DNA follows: TGTGCCTGGAGCCTCGGGACTAGCGAGCACAATGAGCAGTTCTTC. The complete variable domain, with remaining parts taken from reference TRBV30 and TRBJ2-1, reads SQTIHQWPATLVQPVGSPLSLECTVEGTSNPNLYWYRQAAGRGLQLLFYSVGIGQISSEVPQNLSASRPQDRQFILSSKKLLLSDSGFYLCAWSLGTSEHNEQFFGPGTRLTVL.

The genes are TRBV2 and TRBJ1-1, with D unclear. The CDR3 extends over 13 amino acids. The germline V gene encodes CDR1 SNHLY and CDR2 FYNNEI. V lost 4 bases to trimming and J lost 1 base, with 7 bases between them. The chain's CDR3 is CASSVEGNTEAFF. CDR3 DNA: TGTGCCAGCAGTGTGGAGGGGAACACTGAAGCTTTCTTT.

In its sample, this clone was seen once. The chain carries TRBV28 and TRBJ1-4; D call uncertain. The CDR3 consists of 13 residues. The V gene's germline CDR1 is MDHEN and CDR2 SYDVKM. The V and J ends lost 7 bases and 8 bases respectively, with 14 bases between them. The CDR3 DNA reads TGTGCCAGCACCTTGGGCCGTGAGGAAAAACTGTTTTTT. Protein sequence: CASTLGREEKLFF.

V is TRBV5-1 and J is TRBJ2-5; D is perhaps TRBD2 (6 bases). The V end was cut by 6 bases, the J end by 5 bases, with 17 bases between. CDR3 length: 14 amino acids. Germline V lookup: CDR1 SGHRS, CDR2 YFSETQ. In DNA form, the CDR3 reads TGCGCCAGCACTCGGGATGGGGGGTTGGAGACCCAGTACTTC. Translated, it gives CASTRDGGLETQYF. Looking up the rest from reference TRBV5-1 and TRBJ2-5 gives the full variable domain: KAGVTQTPRYLIKTRGQQVTLSCSPISGHRSVSWYQQTPGQGLQFLFEYFSETQRNKGNFPGRFSGRQFSNSRSEMNVSTLELGDSALYLCASTRDGGLETQYFGPGTRLLVL.

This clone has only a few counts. This chain's CDR3 is CASSLRTSNTGELFF. The CDR3 DNA is TGTGCCAGCAGCTTAAGGACTAGCAACACCGGGGAGCTGTTTTTT. The chain employs TRBV5-5 and TRBJ2-2; 8 bases match TRBD2. This CDR3 region has 15 residues. Germline CDR1 and CDR2: SGHKS and YYEKEE (reference sequence). The J segment lost 2 bases and the V segment lost 2 bases, leaving 2 bases of the junction unmatched. Drawing the rest from reference TRBV5-5 and TRBJ2-2, the complete variable domain is DAGVTQSPTHLIKTRGQQVTLRCSPISGHKSVSWYQQVLGQGPQFIFQYYEKEERGRGNFPDRFSARQFPNYSSELNVNALLLGDSALYLCASSLRTSNTGELFFGEGSRLTVL.

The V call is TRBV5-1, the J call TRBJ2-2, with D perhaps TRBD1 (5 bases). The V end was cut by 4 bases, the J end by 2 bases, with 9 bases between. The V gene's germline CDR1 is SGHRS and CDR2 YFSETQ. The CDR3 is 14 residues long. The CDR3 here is CASSSGHNTGELFF. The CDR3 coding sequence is TGCGCCAGCAGCAGTGGACACAACACCGGGGAGCTGTTTTTT.

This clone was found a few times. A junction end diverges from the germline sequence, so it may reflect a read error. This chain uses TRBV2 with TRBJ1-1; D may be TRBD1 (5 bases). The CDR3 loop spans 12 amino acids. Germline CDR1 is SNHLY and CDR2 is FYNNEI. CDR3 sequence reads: CASSVGGTEAFF. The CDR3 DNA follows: TGTGCTAGCAGTGTGGGGGGCACTGAAGCTTTCTTT.

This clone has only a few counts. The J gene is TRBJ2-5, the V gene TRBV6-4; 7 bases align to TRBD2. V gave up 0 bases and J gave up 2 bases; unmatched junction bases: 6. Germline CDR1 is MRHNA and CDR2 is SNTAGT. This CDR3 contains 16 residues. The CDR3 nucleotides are TGTGCCAGCAGTGACTCAGCGGAGGGAGGGCAAGAGACCCAGTACTTC. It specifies CASSDSAEGGQETQYF.